The clone carrying this T cell receptor (beta chain) was picked up many times. Its antigen is not known. This sample was taken from a study of neurological immune-mediated disorders. Study-level information: For the roughly 34 multiple sclerosis patients, the disease was relapsing-remitting in some 30 and secondary progressive in 3. Study-wide points: Expanded clones shared no identical CDR3 amino acid sequences across subjects, which suggested private TCR-beta repertoires in all groups.

Germline V gives CDR1 SGHAT, CDR2 FQNNGV. With 3 bases removed from V and 3 bases from J, the gap between germline ends came to 8 bases. The CDR3 contains 13 residues. It was from 2 million PBMCs stored at -80 C that the unsorted libraries were obtained. With 10-nucleotide random UMIs included, cDNA was synthesized by 5'RACE. Each CDR3 protein gets one entry after TCRdb re-called the 5' RACE reads with MiXCR. The profile shows roughly 62,000 distinct CDR3 sequences, around 4.8% of them singletons. The sequence was collected from a woman in her forties or fifties with multiple sclerosis. Sequenced material: PBMCs. This chain uses TRBV11-2 with TRBJ2-5; maybe TRBD1 (6 bases). The CDR3 loop reads CASSLDSKETQYF. In DNA, the CDR3 is TGTGCCAGCAGCTTGGACAGCAAAGAGACCCAGTACTTC. Looking up the rest from reference TRBV11-2 and TRBJ2-5 gives the full variable domain: EAGVAQSPRYKIIEKRQSVAFWCNPISGHATLYWYQQILGQGPKLLIQFQNNGVVDDSQLPKDRFSAERLKGVDSTLKIQPAKLEDSAVYLCASSLDSKETQYFGPGTRLLVL.